The table lists the clone carrying this T cell receptor beta chain with a few counts. Its target is unknown. Constant-segment-primed 5'RACE gave TCR alpha and TCR beta cDNA libraries with sample barcodes and UMIs. MiXCR was run by TCRdb on the 5' RACE reads, yielding one entry per CDR3 protein. The profile covers 110,000 to 150,000 distinct CDR3 sequences, with 14% appearing a single time and about 26% taken by the ten largest. The data stem from a study of T-cell memory formation after mild COVID-19. The study's findings and limits: Clones shrinking between day 15 and 85 showed a balanced CD4/CD8 split, and those that grew later tilted toward CD4+.

Sequencing was performed on PBMCs or a T cell subset sorted from them (not recorded which). This TCR was recovered from an adult woman who had mild COVID-19 (a few samples of this study predate the infection). Cell type and time point are not known.

The CDR3 nucleotides are TGTGCCAGCAGTTTCCAGGGGCAGGGAGAGCAGTACTTC. As protein: CASSFQGQGEQYF. J is TRBJ2-7 and V is TRBV28, with a possible D match to TRBD1 (6 bases). CDR1 and CDR2 (germline): MDHEN, SYDVKM. The CDR3 loop spans 13 amino acids. V was cut by 3 bases and J by 7 bases, with 13 bases left in between.